Shown below are 14 T cell receptor beta chains from a single sample sequenced in a study of Tregs in tolerant kidney transplant recipients. Some clones are missing from TCRdb's copy, which holds only in-frame ones; the method was immunoSEQ multiplex PCR. The table for this sample gives roughly 32,000 clones. Material: CD8+ T cells from blood, obtained before the transplant. The source is a human donor who received a combined kidney and bone marrow transplant.

Of note for this clone: The CDR3 end lies 3 residues beyond the end of the read and is filled in from the germline J gene. The chain couples TRBV19 to TRBJ2-1; D is perhaps TRBD2 (6 bases). This CDR3 has 14 residues. Germline CDR1 is LNHDA and CDR2 is SQIVND (reference sequence). V was shortened by 3 bases and J by 6 bases, with 12 bases between the two germline ends. CDR3 residues: CASSMRESVNEQFF. Partial CDR3 DNA: TGTGCCAGTAGTATGCGGGAATCGGTCAATGAG.

In regard to this clone: The CDR3 is cut off 3 residues early in the read; its end comes from the germline J gene. The gene calls are TRBV20-1 and TRBJ2-5; D is perhaps TRBD1 (6 bases). V was clipped by 1 base and J by 3 bases, with 9 bases between them. This CDR3 contains 13 residues. Germline lookup yields CDR1 DFQATT and CDR2 SNEGSKA (reference sequence). Partial CDR3 DNA: TGCAGTGCTAGAGTCCCAGGGGAAGAGACC. Translating it yields CSARVPGEET. The complete CDR3 reads CSARVPGEETQYF.

With respect to this clone: The CDR3 end lies 3 residues beyond the end of the read and is filled in from the germline J gene. The V call is TRBV19, the J call TRBJ2-7; 10 bases map to TRBD1. Losses at the gene ends were 3 bases for V and 3 bases for J; bases not matched to a gene: 2. The CDR3 length is 14 residues. Per germline, CDR1 LNHDA and CDR2 SQIVND (reference sequence). The covered CDR3 bases are TGTGCCAGTAGTATGACAGGGGGCATCTACGAG. Protein: CASSMTGGIYE. In full, the CDR3 reads CASSMTGGIYEQYF.

As for this clone: The read terminates 3 residues before the CDR3 end, so the remaining end is supplied by the germline J gene. The chain is built from TRBV7-3 and TRBJ2-1; TRBD2 might be the D (6 bases). Trimming left V 3 bases short and J 6 bases short, with 15 bases between. From germline, CDR1 is SGHTA and CDR2 FQGTGA. This CDR3 spans 15 amino acids. CDR3 in amino acids: CASSLGLASSNEQFF. CDR3 DNA, as far as it was read: TGTGCCAGCAGCTTGGGACTTGCCTCATCCAATGAG. The whole variable domain, remainder taken from reference TRBV7-3 and TRBJ2-1, is GAGVSQTPSNKVTEKGKYVELRCDPISGHTALYWYRQSLGQGPEFLIYFQGTGAADDSGLPNDRFFAVRPEGSVSTLKIQRTERGDSAVYLCASSLGLASSNEQFFGPGTRLTVL.

In regard to this clone: The sequence runs out 3 residues before the end of the CDR3; the remainder is reconstructed from the germline J gene. The chain recombines TRBV5-1 with TRBJ2-7, with a possible D match to TRBD1 (7 bases). CDR1 and CDR2 (germline): SGHRS, YFSETQ. The CDR3 consists of 16 residues. The germline V and J ends were trimmed by 1 base and 2 bases, with 16 bases remaining between them. The CDR3 DNA, read in part, is TGCGCCAGCAGCTTGCGCGGGACAGAGGGTACCTACGAG. Its protein product is CASSLRGTEGTYE. The full CDR3 protein reads CASSLRGTEGTYEQYF.

Concerning this clone itself: The CDR3 extends 3 residues past the end of the read, so its final part is completed from the germline J gene. The genes are TRBV2 and TRBJ1-5; D is unclear. The CDR3 extends over 16 amino acids. V dropped 5 bases and J dropped 1 base, with 15 bases sitting between them. The germline V gene encodes CDR1 SNHLY and CDR2 FYNNEI. CDR3 bases read: TGTGCCAGCAGTAGAAACGGGGTGTGGAGCAATCAGCCC. Its protein is CASSRNGVWSNQP. The whole CDR3 sequence is CASSRNGVWSNQPQHF.

Concerning this clone: The CDR3 goes on 3 residues after the read ends, and that part is filled in from the germline J gene. The chain combines TRBV18 with TRBJ1-2; 8 bases line up with TRBD1. The CDR3 extends over 15 amino acids. CDR1 and CDR2 (germline): KGHSH, LQKENI. The CDR3 DNA, read in part, is TGTGCCAGCTCACCGGAGACAGGGGCCCGATCGGGC. Translation gives CASSPETGARSG. The whole CDR3 reads CASSPETGARSGYTF.

A word on this clone: From the germline J gene comes the end of the CDR3, since the read stops 3 residues before it. The chain employs TRBV2 and TRBJ2-2; 9 nucleotides agree with TRBD2. In germline, CDR1 is SNHLY, CDR2 FYNNEI. This CDR3 has 17 amino acids. V was pared by 0 bases and J by 1 base, with 3 bases of the junction left unmatched. The CDR3 protein is CASSEASSGVNTGELFF. The CDR3 DNA, read in part, is TGTGCCAGCAGTGAAGCGTCTAGCGGGGTGAACACCGGGGAG.

As regards this clone: The read ends 3 residues before the CDR3 terminus; that terminus is restored from the germline J gene. The chain recombines TRBV19 with TRBJ2-1; TRBD2 matches 9 bases. The length of the CDR3 is 13 residues. Germline CDR1 reads LNHDA; CDR2 reads SQIVND (reference sequence). V gave up 6 bases and J gave up 7 bases; unmatched junction bases: 4. The CDR3 protein is CASSPGLANEQFF. The sequenced CDR3 bases are TGTGCCAGTAGCCCGGGACTAGCAAATGAG.

Regarding this clone: The CDR3 end lies 3 residues beyond the end of the read and is filled in from the germline J gene. V is TRBV30 and J is TRBJ2-2; 7 nucleotides agree with TRBD2. There are 13 residues in the CDR3. Trimming took 0 bases from V and 7 from J; bases not matched to a gene: 2. Germline V gene data show CDR1 as GTSNPN and CDR2 as SVGIG (reference sequence). CDR3 sequence: CAWSVGGYGELFF. The covered CDR3 bases are TGTGCCTGGAGTGTGGGGGGGTACGGGGAG.

With respect to this clone: The read comes to an end 3 residues before the CDR3 does, leaving the germline J gene to fill in the end. The rearrangement joins TRBV20-1 to TRBJ2-1; 7 positions agree with TRBD2. CDR3 length equals 15 residues. V shed 0 bases, J shed 4 bases, and the junction held 6 bases outside the gene matches. CDR1 is DFQATT and CDR2 is SNEGSKA in the germline V gene (reference sequence). The CDR3 here is CSARDKLALYNEQFF. The sequenced part of the CDR3 DNA is TGCAGTGCTAGAGATAAACTAGCGCTGTACAATGAG.

CDR3 in amino acids: CASSPSGSTDTQYF. The sequenced part of the CDR3 DNA is TGTGCCAGCAGCCCTAGCGGGAGCACAGATACG. The V call is TRBV7-3, the J call TRBJ2-3; 8 nucleotides agree with TRBD2. The CDR3 extends 3 residues past the end of the read, so its final part is completed from the germline J gene. The length of the CDR3 is 14 residues. Germline V gives CDR1 SGHTA, CDR2 FQGTGA. After removal of 5 bases from V and 0 bases from J, the junction contained 1 base not matched to a gene.

About this clone itself: A read error may account for a junction end that differs from germline. The read ends 3 residues before the CDR3 terminus; that terminus is restored from the germline J gene. The V call is TRBV20-1, the J call TRBJ1-1; D unclear. Germline V gives CDR1 DFQATT, CDR2 SNEGSKA (reference sequence). The CDR3 contains 14 residues. CDR3 bases read: TGCAGTGCTAGAGATCCTATAGAGAACTCTGAA. As protein: CSARDPIENSE. The CDR3 as a whole reads CSARDPIENSEAFF.

Remarks on this clone: The CDR3 end falls 3 residues outside the read, so it is completed with the germline J gene. The V and J genes are TRBV7-3 and TRBJ2-3; 10 bases agree with TRBD2. The V segment lost 0 bases and the J segment 0 bases; nucleotides outside the gene matches: 3. CDR1 and CDR2 from the germline V gene are SGHTA and FQGTGA. This CDR3 region has 17 residues. CDR3 in amino acids: CASSLTWTSGSTDTQYF. Partial CDR3 DNA: TGTGCCAGCAGCTTAACCTGGACTAGCGGTAGCACAGATACG. Based on the CDR3 plus reference TRBV7-3 and TRBJ2-3, the full variable domain is GAGVSQTPSNKVTEKGKYVELRCDPISGHTALYWYRQSLGQGPEFLIYFQGTGAADDSGLPNDRFFAVRPEGSVSTLKIQRTERGDSAVYLCASSLTWTSGSTDTQYFGPGTRLTVL.